Below, 14 T cell receptor beta chains from the same sample are listed, as sequenced in a study of shared clonotypes between healthy human individuals. Clones were sequenced by immunoSEQ multiplex PCR, and TCRdb holds only the in-frame ones, with some missing. The data hold some 650,000 clones, with almost 97% observed a single time. The source material was naive CD4+ T cells sorted from blood. Subset meaning: CD45RA+ positively selected. The receptors derive from a woman in her thirties in good health.

The chain couples TRBV28 to TRBJ1-2, with unresolved D. The V gene lost 4 bases and the J gene lost 1 base, with 7 bases spanning the gap. The CDR3 is 13 residues long. Germline CDR1 and CDR2: MDHEN and SYDVKM. CDR3 loop: CASSYGNNYGYTF. For the CDR3, the DNA is TGTGCCAGCAGTTACGGGAATAACTATGGCTACACCTTC.

In DNA, the CDR3 is TGTGCCAGCAGCTTAGGTCTAGCGGGAGGGCCTGAGGATACGCAGTATTTT. It yields the protein CASSLGLAGGPEDTQYF. The chain is built from TRBV7-2 and TRBJ2-3; the match to TRBD2 covers 12 bases. Per the germline V gene, CDR1 is SGHTA and CDR2 is FQGNSA. The CDR3 has 17 amino acids. Losses at the gene ends were 1 base for V and 6 bases for J; bases not matched to a gene: 8.

A note on this clone: The sample has other DNA sequences that encode this CDR3 too. The genes are TRBV28 and TRBJ2-7, with 7 positions matching TRBD1. This CDR3 contains 12 residues. The germline CDR1 and CDR2 sequences are MDHEN and SYDVKM. The trim removed 8 bases at V and 4 bases at J, leaving 5 bases unmatched. CDR3 sequence: CASSTTGYEQYF. CDR3 coding DNA: TGTGCCAGCTCAACGACAGGGTACGAGCAGTACTTC.

This rearrangement joins TRBV6-1 to TRBJ2-3; 11 bases fit TRBD2. Germline CDR1 and CDR2: MNHNS and SASEGT. The CDR3 runs 16 residues. V gave up 3 bases and J gave up 3 bases; unmatched junction bases: 5. The chain's CDR3 is CASSEKTSGKTDTQYF. In DNA form, the CDR3 reads TGTGCCAGCAGTGAGAAGACTAGCGGGAAAACAGATACGCAGTATTTT.

The chain has TRBV5-6 and TRBJ2-3; D remains ambiguous. V lost 2 bases and J 2 bases, leaving 3 bases between the germline ends. The CDR3 has 12 amino acids. CDR1 SGHDT and CDR2 YYEEEE come from the germline V gene. The CDR3: CASSLFTDTQYF. The CDR3 coding sequence is TGTGCCAGCAGCTTATTCACAGATACGCAGTATTTT.

In this sample, this clone turned up once. One end of the junction is discordant with germline, which a read error may explain. The CDR3 sequence is CASSLGGQGGETQYF. The CDR3 DNA is TGCGCCAGCAGTTTGGGGGGACAGGGCGGCGAGACCCAGTACTTC. The V gene is TRBV5-1, the J gene TRBJ2-5, with 9 bases aligning to TRBD1. Looked up from germline, CDR1 is SGHRS and CDR2 is YFSETQ. The CDR3 totals 15 residues.

The rearrangement joins TRBV28 to TRBJ2-5; D unresolved. CDR1 and CDR2 from the germline V gene are MDHEN and SYDVKM. The CDR3 spans 18 residues. Trimming pared 1 base from V and 1 base from J, leaving 19 bases between. CDR3 coding DNA: TGTGCCAGCAGTTTATACCCCCCCGCAGCACGGTCCCAAGAGACCCAGTACTTC. Protein product: CASSLYPPAARSQETQYF.

The chain joins TRBV5-1 to TRBJ2-7; 16 positions match TRBD2. The CDR3 spans 17 residues. Trimming at V came to 4 bases and at J to 6 bases, leaving 10 bases not matched to a gene. Per the germline V gene, CDR1 is SGHRS and CDR2 is YFSETQ. CDR3 sequence (DNA): TGCGCCAGCAGCCGCGGGACTAGCGGGAGGGCACTAGGCGAGCAGTACTTC. Its translation: CASSRGTSGRALGEQYF.

This clone came up once. V gene TRBV29-1 combines with J gene TRBJ1-1; D perhaps matches TRBD1 (6 bases). CDR1 SQVTM and CDR2 ANQGSEA come from the germline V gene. V lost 8 bases to trimming and J lost 1 base, with 20 bases between them. CDR3 length: 15 amino acids. CDR3 coding DNA: TGCAGCCCGGGGGGGGGCACCCCGAGGAACACTGAAGCTTTCTTT. It yields the protein CSPGGGTPRNTEAFF.

This chain links TRBV27 with TRBJ2-3; TRBD2 might be the D (5 bases). Deletions cut 7 bases from V and 0 bases from J, with 17 bases between. Germline CDR1 reads MNHEY; CDR2 reads SMNVEV (reference sequence). CDR3 size: 16 residues. The CDR3: CASTPISGASTDTQYF. The CDR3 coding sequence is TGTGCCAGCACCCCCATCAGCGGTGCTAGCACAGATACGCAGTATTTT.

This chain connects TRBV4-1 to TRBJ1-5; 8 nucleotides match TRBD1. With V trimmed by 2 bases and J by 0 bases, 9 bases remained unmatched. Germline V gives CDR1 MGHRA, CDR2 YSYEKL. The CDR3 has 18 residues. The CDR3 here is CASSQNTGGIYSNQPQHF. As DNA, the CDR3 is TGCGCCAGCAGCCAAAATACAGGGGGGATTTATAGCAATCAGCCCCAGCATTTT.

The CDR3 protein is CASSRARLVYEQYF. The CDR3, as DNA: TGTGCCAGCAGCCGAGCCAGATTAGTCTACGAGCAGTACTTC. The V and J genes are TRBV11-2 and TRBJ2-7; D ambiguous. Germline V gene sequence: CDR1 SGHAT, CDR2 FQNNGV. The CDR3 extends over 14 amino acids. V was clipped by 5 bases and J by 3 bases, with 14 bases between them.

V gene TRBV6-6 combines with J gene TRBJ2-7; D is uncertain. This CDR3 comprises 16 residues. The V end lost 2 bases, the J end lost 0 bases, and 14 bases lay between the germline ends. From germline, CDR1 is MNHNY and CDR2 SVGAGI (reference sequence). The CDR3 region is CASSYDSQVSSYEQYF. The CDR3, as DNA: TGTGCCAGCAGTTACGATTCGCAGGTTAGCTCCTACGAGCAGTACTTC.

This clone occurred once. V is TRBV7-9 and J is TRBJ2-3; maybe TRBD1 (5 bases). This CDR3 comprises 18 residues. Trimming took 7 bases from V and 1 from J, leaving 24 bases between them. Per germline, CDR1 SEHNR and CDR2 FQNEAQ (reference sequence). CDR3 nucleotide sequence: TGTGCCAGCACTCCCAAAAAGGTTGTATCCAGGGGCACAGATACGCAGTATTTT. Amino acid sequence: CASTPKKVVSRGTDTQYF.